A single sample is the source of the 31 T cell receptor beta chains below, sequenced in a study of T cell clonotyping in hematopoietic cell transplantation. Stated time point: recipient sample about 28 days before transplant, after cytoreduction. Libraries were prepared by immunoSEQ multiplex PCR; TCRdb keeps only in-frame clonotypes and omits some of them. Here the sample spans some 76,000 clones, 90% to 96% being singletons. This material consisted of peripheral blood mononuclear cells, taken before stem cell transplant. Every receptor here comes from a woman aged 45-65 years with acute myeloid leukemia. Some clones in this sample may be carry-over from other donors' samples.

V gene TRBV2 combines with J gene TRBJ1-1, with D possibly TRBD1 on 6 matching bases. Germline V gene lookup returns CDR1 SNHLY and CDR2 FYNNEI. V was pared by 10 bases and J by 1 base, with 13 bases between. The CDR3 contains 13 residues. CDR3 sequence: CATYRDKNTEAFF. CDR3 in DNA: TGTGCCACTTACCGGGACAAGAACACTGAAGCTTTCTTT.

Comments on this clone: Other DNA sequences in the same sample also yield this CDR3. The chain carries TRBV30 and TRBJ1-2; no reliable D call. V gave up 3 bases and J gave up 8 bases, with 10 bases separating them. Germline V gene sequence: CDR1 GTSNPN, CDR2 SVGIG (reference sequence). The CDR3 covers 11 residues. The chain's CDR3 is CAWSGGGGYTF. CDR3 coding DNA: TGTGCCTGGAGCGGTGGAGGAGGCTACACCTTC.

The chain couples TRBV27 to TRBJ1-1; tentative D call: TRBD1 (5 bases). CDR3 length: 12 amino acids. The germline V gene has CDR1 MNHEY and CDR2 SMNVEV (reference sequence). The V and J ends lost 5 bases and 10 bases respectively, with 14 bases between them. The CDR3 coding sequence is TGTGCCAGCAGTCCAGGGACGACGGCAGCTTTCTTT. It encodes CASSPGTTAAFF.

The rearrangement links TRBV19 to TRBJ2-2, with TRBD2 identical over 8 bases. With 3 bases clipped from V and 6 bases from J, the junction kept 6 bases outside the gene matches. From germline, CDR1 is LNHDA and CDR2 SQIVND (reference sequence). This CDR3 has 15 residues. CDR3: CASSIRAGVPGELFF. In DNA form, the CDR3 reads TGTGCCAGTAGTATTCGAGCGGGAGTCCCCGGGGAGCTGTTTTTT.

The table lists this clone with a count of one. The CDR3 here is CASSGGAGFNQPQHF. DNA of the CDR3: TGTGCCAGCAGTGGAGGGGCAGGTTTCAATCAGCCCCAGCATTTT. The chain is built from TRBV6-1 and TRBJ1-5, with a weak D call TRBD1 (5 bases). Germline V gene lookup returns CDR1 MNHNS and CDR2 SASEGT. V lost 4 bases and J lost 3, with 13 bases in between. This CDR3 comprises 15 residues.

This sequence joins TRBV6-5 and TRBJ1-2, with a possible D match to TRBD1 (6 bases). CDR1 is MNHEY, CDR2 SVGAGI, per germline. Trimming pared 6 bases from V and 9 bases from J, leaving 14 bases between. The CDR3 has 12 residues. CDR3 sequence: CASRSHRVRYTF. DNA of the CDR3: TGTGCCAGCAGATCTCACAGGGTCCGCTACACCTTC.

The V and J genes are TRBV6-5 and TRBJ1-1, with D possibly being TRBD1 (5 bases). V was trimmed by 4 bases and J by 1 base, leaving 10 bases between them. The V gene's germline CDR1 is MNHEY and CDR2 SVGAGI. The CDR3 contains 14 residues. The CDR3 protein is CASSFRQRNTEAFF. The CDR3 DNA reads TGTGCCAGCAGTTTTCGACAGAGGAACACTGAAGCTTTCTTT.

This rearrangement joins TRBV6-6 to TRBJ1-4; the D gene is possibly TRBD1 (5 bases). Per germline, CDR1 MNHNY and CDR2 SVGAGI (reference sequence). V gave up 8 bases and J gave up 8 bases, with 18 bases separating them. The CDR3 sequence is 14 residues long. For the CDR3, the DNA is TGTGCCAGCGTCCTTGGGTCAGGGTCGGAAAAACTGTTTTTT. This codes for CASVLGSGSEKLFF.

The rearrangement joins TRBV6-6 to TRBJ2-7; 7 bases fit TRBD1. CDR1 is MNHNY, CDR2 SVGAGI, per germline (reference sequence). With 0 bases clipped from V and 3 bases from J, the junction kept 2 bases outside the gene matches. This CDR3 has 14 residues. The CDR3 here is CASSYSGTDYEQYF. In DNA form, the CDR3 reads TGTGCCAGCAGTTACTCGGGGACAGACTACGAGCAGTACTTC.

The chain uses TRBV4-1 and TRBJ1-1; weak D call: TRBD1 (5 bases). This CDR3 contains 13 residues. V lost 5 bases to trimming and J lost 1 base, with 8 bases between them. Per germline, CDR1 MGHRA and CDR2 YSYEKL. The CDR3 DNA follows: TGCGCCAGCAGCTTGACAGAGAACACTGAAGCTTTCTTT. This sequence encodes CASSLTENTEAFF.

CDR3 residues: CASSRSFLDPTEAFF. The CDR3, as DNA: TGTGCCAGCAGTAGGAGCTTCCTTGATCCCACTGAAGCTTTCTTT. V and J are TRBV28 and TRBJ1-1, with D hard to call. V gave up 5 bases and J gave up 4 bases, with 17 bases separating them. This CDR3 region has 15 residues. Germline V gene sequence: CDR1 MDHEN, CDR2 SYDVKM.

The chain recombines TRBV5-1 with TRBJ2-7, with D tentatively TRBD1 (6 bases). Between the trimmed V and J ends, which lost 3 bases and 2 bases, there was a span of 12 bases. The germline V gene encodes CDR1 SGHRS and CDR2 YFSETQ. The CDR3 has 14 residues. CDR3 nucleotide sequence: TGCGCCAGCAGCTCGAGGGACACCCCCTACGAGCAGTACTTC. This encodes CASSSRDTPYEQYF.

The chain recombines TRBV6-1 with TRBJ2-5, with D unclear. The CDR3 runs 14 residues. V shed 3 bases and J shed 5 bases, with 13 bases lying between them. Germline-derived CDR1 and CDR2 are MNHNS and SASEGT. CDR3 residues: CASSERIPSETQYF. CDR3 DNA: TGTGCCAGCAGTGAGCGGATTCCGTCTGAGACCCAGTACTTC.

V usage is TRBV29-1 and J usage is TRBJ2-7; D is undetermined. CDR1 is SQVTM, CDR2 ANQGSEA, per germline. The CDR3 spans 12 residues. Trimming stripped 1 base from V and 3 bases from J, with 7 bases between. In DNA form, the CDR3 reads TGCAGCGTTGAAGGCCAAGGCTACGAGCAGTACTTC. Encoded protein: CSVEGQGYEQYF.

The V call is TRBV7-2, the J call TRBJ1-4; TRBD1 aligns across 8 bases. The trim removed 5 bases at V and 5 bases at J, leaving 7 bases unmatched. The CDR3 consists of 15 residues. Germline V gene lookup returns CDR1 SGHTA and CDR2 FQGNSA. The CDR3 reads CASSVPGQENEKLFF. CDR3 nucleotides: TGTGCCAGCAGCGTACCGGGACAGGAGAATGAAAAACTGTTTTTT.

The genes are TRBV7-9 and TRBJ2-7; TRBD1 might be the D (5 bases). The V gene lost 2 bases and the J gene lost 6 bases, with 8 bases spanning the gap. The CDR3 runs 12 residues. Germline assignment: CDR1 SEHNR and CDR2 FQNEAQ (reference sequence). This CDR3 reads CASSLTGLEQYF. The CDR3 DNA sequence: TGTGCCAGCAGCTTAACAGGCCTCGAGCAGTACTTC.

The V and J genes are TRBV11-2 and TRBJ2-7; D remains ambiguous. Germline CDR1 is SGHAT and CDR2 is FQNNGV. The V gene lost 6 bases and the J gene lost 3 bases, with 15 bases spanning the gap. The CDR3 contains 14 residues. This CDR3 reads CASSFQGGIYEQYF. As DNA, the CDR3 is TGTGCCAGCAGTTTCCAAGGTGGGATCTACGAGCAGTACTTC.

This clone came up a few times. The chain has TRBV28 and TRBJ2-6; the match to TRBD2 covers 10 bases. Losses at the gene ends were 11 bases for V and 2 bases for J; bases not matched to a gene: 9. The V gene's germline CDR1 is MDHEN and CDR2 SYDVKM. The CDR3 has 16 amino acids. The CDR3 spells CAAESGRGTGANVLTF. CDR3 DNA: TGTGCCGCGGAGAGCGGGAGGGGCACTGGGGCCAACGTCCTGACTTTC.

V and J are TRBV30 and TRBJ2-7; no clear D gene. There are 10 residues in the CDR3. The V gene's germline CDR1 is GTSNPN and CDR2 SVGIG (reference sequence). V dropped 5 bases and J dropped 4 bases, with 6 bases sitting between them. The CDR3 region has the DNA TGTGCCTGGGGGGATTACGAGCAGTACTTC. This sequence encodes CAWGDYEQYF.

The gene calls are TRBV5-6 and TRBJ1-2, with D unresolved. The CDR3 contains 14 residues. Trimming pared 0 bases from V and 2 bases from J, leaving 8 bases between. Per germline, CDR1 SGHDT and CDR2 YYEEEE. The CDR3 DNA follows: TGTGCCAGCAGCTTGGAAGGCAGGAACTATGGCTACACCTTC. Protein product: CASSLEGRNYGYTF. The whole variable domain, filled in from reference TRBV5-6 and TRBJ1-2, reads DAGVTQSPTHLIKTRGQQVTLRCSPKSGHDTVSWYQQALGQGPQFIFQYYEEEERQRGNFPDRFSGHQFPNYSSELNVNALLLGDSALYLCASSLEGRNYGYTFGSGTRLTVV.

V usage is TRBV27 and J usage is TRBJ1-2, with 8 nucleotides matching TRBD1. From germline, CDR1 is MNHEY and CDR2 SMNVEV (reference sequence). This CDR3 has 15 amino acids. The ends lost 5 bases at V and 0 bases at J; junction bases unmatched: 5. The chain's CDR3 is CASSQTGAANYGYTF. CDR3 nucleotides: TGTGCCAGCAGTCAGACAGGGGCAGCTAACTATGGCTACACCTTC.

The chain recombines TRBV4-2 with TRBJ2-1; 10 bases match TRBD2. V lost 0 bases to trimming and J lost 8 bases; unmatched junction nucleotides: 7. The CDR3 consists of 16 residues. Germline CDR1 and CDR2: LGHNA and YNFKEQ. DNA for the CDR3: TGTGCCAGCAGCCAAGATCGAAGCGGGGGGGCCGATGAGCAGTTCTTC. Translation gives CASSQDRSGGADEQFF.

As for this clone: The junction shows a germline mismatch at one end, possibly a read error. As DNA, the CDR3 is TGTGCCACCAGCGGAGACTTTTGGAACACTGAAGCTTTCTTT. Protein: CATSGDFWNTEAFF. The J gene is TRBJ1-1, the V gene TRBV15, with D uncertain. This CDR3 comprises 14 residues. In germline, CDR1 is LNHNV, CDR2 YYDKDF (reference sequence).

The J gene is TRBJ2-3, the V gene TRBV7-2; D ambiguous. This CDR3 contains 15 residues. Trimming stripped 2 bases from V and 2 bases from J, with 11 bases between. In germline, CDR1 is SGHTA, CDR2 FQGNSA. The CDR3 here is CASSLMGLHTDTQYF. Written as DNA, the CDR3 is TGTGCCAGCAGCTTAATGGGCCTCCACACAGATACGCAGTATTTT. The whole variable domain, filled in from reference TRBV7-2 and TRBJ2-3, reads GAGVSQSPSNKVTEKGKDVELRCDPISGHTALYWYRQSLGQGLEFLIYFQGNSAPDKSGLPSDRFSAERTGGSVSTLTIQRTQQEDSAVYLCASSLMGLHTDTQYFGPGTRLTVL.

The chain joins TRBV6-6 to TRBJ2-5; no reliable D call. CDR1 MNHNY and CDR2 SVGAGI come from the germline V gene (reference sequence). This CDR3 comprises 13 residues. Trimming pared 6 bases from V and 4 bases from J, leaving 12 bases between. CDR3 nucleotides: TGTGCCAGCAGAGTGAGCGTCTCAGAGACCCAGTACTTC. Its protein is CASRVSVSETQYF.

This chain links TRBV5-1 with TRBJ1-1; possible D gene TRBD1, 6 bases. Germline assignment: CDR1 SGHRS and CDR2 YFSETQ. V gave up 4 bases and J gave up 0 bases, with 16 bases separating them. This CDR3 has 16 amino acids. The CDR3 is CASSLTGRPMNTEAFF. The CDR3, as DNA: TGCGCCAGCAGCCTCACAGGGCGCCCCATGAACACTGAAGCTTTCTTT.

This chain connects TRBV10-2 to TRBJ2-7, with D perhaps matching TRBD1 (5 bases). In germline, CDR1 is WSHSY, CDR2 SAAADI. The CDR3 length is 12 residues. Deletions cut 8 bases from V and 7 bases from J, with 15 bases between. CDR3 in DNA: TGCGCCAGCGCCCAGGGTTGGGGAGAGCAGTACTTC. It is translated as CASAQGWGEQYF.

The V call is TRBV2, the J call TRBJ1-4, with a possible D match to TRBD1 (6 bases). Germline CDR1 reads SNHLY; CDR2 reads FYNNEI. This CDR3 comprises 15 residues. The germline V and J ends were trimmed by 2 bases and 8 bases, with 15 bases remaining between them. The CDR3 is CASSEYWGQREKLFF. DNA of the CDR3: TGTGCCAGCAGTGAATATTGGGGGCAACGGGAAAAACTGTTTTTT.

This clone was seen only once. Here the CDR3 DNA reads TGTGCCTGGAAGGGGGTTAGCGGGGGGTACAATGAGCAGTTCTTC. The encoded protein is CAWKGVSGGYNEQFF. The rearrangement joins TRBV30 to TRBJ2-1; 10 nucleotides align to TRBD2. The CDR3 is 15 residues long. Trimming cost V 4 bases and J 4 bases; bases outside gene matches: 7. The germline gives CDR1 GTSNPN, CDR2 SVGIG (reference sequence). Looking up the rest from reference TRBV30 and TRBJ2-1 gives the full variable domain: SQTIHQWPATLVQPVGSPLSLECTVEGTSNPNLYWYRQAAGRGLQLLFYSVGIGQISSEVPQNLSASRPQDRQFILSSKKLLLSDSGFYLCAWKGVSGGYNEQFFGPGTRLTVL.

The CDR3 loop reads CAWAPAGPNQPQHF. CDR3 in DNA: TGTGCCTGGGCTCCTGCAGGCCCCAATCAGCCCCAGCATTTT. This rearrangement joins TRBV30 to TRBJ1-5; D is unresolved. Trimming pared 5 bases from V and 3 bases from J, leaving 14 bases between. The CDR3 is made up of 14 amino acids. Germline-derived CDR1 and CDR2 are GTSNPN and SVGIG (reference sequence).

The chain is built from TRBV6-5 and TRBJ1-1; D is unresolved. The CDR3 has 12 residues. CDR1 and CDR2 (germline): MNHEY, SVGAGI. V was clipped by 2 bases and J by 1 base, with 2 bases between them. CDR3 in amino acids: CASSYPNTEAFF. The DNA for the CDR3 is TGTGCCAGCAGTTACCCGAACACTGAAGCTTTCTTT.